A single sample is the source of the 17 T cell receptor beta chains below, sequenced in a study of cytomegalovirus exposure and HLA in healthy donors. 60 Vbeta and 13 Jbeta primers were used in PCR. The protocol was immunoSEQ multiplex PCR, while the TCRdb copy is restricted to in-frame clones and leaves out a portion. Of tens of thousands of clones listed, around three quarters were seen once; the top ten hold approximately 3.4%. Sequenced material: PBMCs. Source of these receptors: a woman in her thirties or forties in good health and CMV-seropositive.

CDR3 coding DNA: TGCGCCAGCAGCCAAGATCAGGGCGGCAACACTGAAGCTTTCTTT. Translation: CASSQDQGGNTEAFF. The chain employs TRBV4-3 and TRBJ1-1, with D possibly matching TRBD1 (5 bases). Per the germline V gene, CDR1 is LGHNA and CDR2 is YSLEER. The CDR3 runs 15 residues. V was clipped by 0 bases and J by 2 bases, with 10 bases between them.

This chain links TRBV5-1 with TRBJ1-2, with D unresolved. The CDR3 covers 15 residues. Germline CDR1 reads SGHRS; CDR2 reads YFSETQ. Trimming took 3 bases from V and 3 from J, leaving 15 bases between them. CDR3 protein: CASSSPQAVDYGYTF. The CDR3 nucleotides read TGCGCCAGCAGCTCCCCCCAGGCCGTAGACTATGGCTACACCTTC.

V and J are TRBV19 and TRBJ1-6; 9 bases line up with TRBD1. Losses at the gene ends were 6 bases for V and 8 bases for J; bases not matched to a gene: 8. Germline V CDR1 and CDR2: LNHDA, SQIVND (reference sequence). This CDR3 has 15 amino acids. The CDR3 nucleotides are TGTGCCAGTAGGACCGGGACAGGGTCAGATTCACCCCTCCACTTT. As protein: CASRTGTGSDSPLHF.

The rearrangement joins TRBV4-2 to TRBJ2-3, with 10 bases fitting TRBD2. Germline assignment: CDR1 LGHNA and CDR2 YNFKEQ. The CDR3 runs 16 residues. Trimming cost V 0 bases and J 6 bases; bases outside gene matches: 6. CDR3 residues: CASSQDRTSGADTQYF. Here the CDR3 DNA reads TGTGCCAGCAGCCAAGATCGGACTAGCGGTGCGGATACGCAGTATTTT.

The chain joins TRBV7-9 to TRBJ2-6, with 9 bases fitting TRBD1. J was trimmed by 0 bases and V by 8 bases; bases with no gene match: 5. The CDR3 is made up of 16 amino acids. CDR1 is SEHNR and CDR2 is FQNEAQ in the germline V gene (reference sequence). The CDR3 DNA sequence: TGTGCCAGCGGGGACAGGGACAGCTCTGGGGCCAACGTCCTGACTTTC. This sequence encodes CASGDRDSSGANVLTF.

The CDR3 is CASSGGLASDTQYF. CDR3 coding DNA: TGTGCCAGCAGCGGGGGACTAGCGTCGGATACGCAGTATTTT. The chain couples TRBV9 to TRBJ2-3; 10 nucleotides align to TRBD2. Germline lookup yields CDR1 SGDLS and CDR2 YYNGEE. The CDR3 contains 14 residues. V shed 3 bases and J 6 bases; nucleotides not matched to a gene: 4.

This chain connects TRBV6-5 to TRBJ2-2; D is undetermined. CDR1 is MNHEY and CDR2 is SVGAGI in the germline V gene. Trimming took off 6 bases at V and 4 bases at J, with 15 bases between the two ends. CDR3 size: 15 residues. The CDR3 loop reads CASRLVSPSTGELFF. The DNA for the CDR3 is TGTGCCAGCAGACTCGTTAGTCCGAGCACCGGGGAGCTGTTTTTT.

CDR3 amino acids: CASSQVAFAGRPDNTEAFF. CDR3 nucleotide sequence: TGTGCCAGCAGCCAAGTAGCTTTTGCCGGAAGACCTGATAACACTGAAGCTTTCTTT. The chain employs TRBV14 and TRBJ1-1; D ambiguous. The CDR3 consists of 19 residues. V was trimmed by 1 base and J by 2 bases, leaving 23 bases between them. In germline, CDR1 is SGHDN, CDR2 FVKESK.

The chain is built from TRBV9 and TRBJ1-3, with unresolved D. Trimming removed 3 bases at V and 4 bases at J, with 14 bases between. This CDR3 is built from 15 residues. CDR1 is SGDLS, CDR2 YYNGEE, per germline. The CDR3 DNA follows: TGTGCCAGCAGCGCTTGGGAGGGAAAAGGAAACACCATATATTTT. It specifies CASSAWEGKGNTIYF.

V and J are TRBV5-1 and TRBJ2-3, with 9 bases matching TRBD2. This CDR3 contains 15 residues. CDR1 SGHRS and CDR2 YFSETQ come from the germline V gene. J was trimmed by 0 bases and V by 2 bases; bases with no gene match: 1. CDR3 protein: CASSLTSGSTDTQYF. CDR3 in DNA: TGCGCCAGCAGCTTAACTAGCGGGAGCACAGATACGCAGTATTTT.

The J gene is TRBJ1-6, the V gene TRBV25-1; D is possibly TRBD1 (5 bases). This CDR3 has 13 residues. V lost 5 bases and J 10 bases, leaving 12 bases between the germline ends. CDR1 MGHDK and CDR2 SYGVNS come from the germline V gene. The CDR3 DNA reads TGTGCCAGCAGTAGGCAGGGTCGGTCACCCCTCCACTTT. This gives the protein CASSRQGRSPLHF.

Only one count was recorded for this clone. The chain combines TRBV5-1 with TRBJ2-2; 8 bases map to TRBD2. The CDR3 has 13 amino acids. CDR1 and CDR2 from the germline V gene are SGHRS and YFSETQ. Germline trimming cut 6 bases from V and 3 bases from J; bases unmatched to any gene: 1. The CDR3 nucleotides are TGCGCCAGCAACGGGGGGGACACCGGGGAGCTGTTTTTT. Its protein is CASNGGDTGELFF.

CDR3 sequence (DNA): TGCGCCAGCGCCGGGGGGTCTGGGACACCCCTCCACTTT. It translates to CASAGGSGTPLHF. V and J are TRBV10-1 and TRBJ1-6; maybe TRBD1 (5 bases). Trimming pared 8 bases from V and 11 bases from J, leaving 16 bases between. Germline assignment: CDR1 WNHNN and CDR2 SYGVQD (reference sequence). The CDR3 totals 13 residues.

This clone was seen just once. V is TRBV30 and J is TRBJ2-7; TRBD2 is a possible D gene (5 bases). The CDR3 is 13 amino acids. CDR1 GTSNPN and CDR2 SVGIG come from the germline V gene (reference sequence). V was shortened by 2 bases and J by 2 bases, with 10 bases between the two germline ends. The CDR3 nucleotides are TGTGCCTGGAGTTGGTCCGGGGCCTACGAGCAGTACTTC. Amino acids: CAWSWSGAYEQYF. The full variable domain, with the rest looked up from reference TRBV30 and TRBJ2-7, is SQTIHQWPATLVQPVGSPLSLECTVEGTSNPNLYWYRQAAGRGLQLLFYSVGIGQISSEVPQNLSASRPQDRQFILSSKKLLLSDSGFYLCAWSWSGAYEQYFGPGTRLTVT.

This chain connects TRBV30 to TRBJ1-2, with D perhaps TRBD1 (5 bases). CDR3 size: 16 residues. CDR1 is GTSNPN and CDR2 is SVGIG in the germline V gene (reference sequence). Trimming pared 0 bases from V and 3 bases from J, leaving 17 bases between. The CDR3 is CAWSVGPVGGDYGYTF. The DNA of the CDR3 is TGTGCCTGGAGTGTAGGCCCGGTTGGAGGGGACTATGGCTACACCTTC.

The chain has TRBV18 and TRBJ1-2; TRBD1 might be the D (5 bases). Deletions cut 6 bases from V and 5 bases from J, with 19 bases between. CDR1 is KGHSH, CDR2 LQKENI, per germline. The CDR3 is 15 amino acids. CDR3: CASSHRQGLTYGYTF. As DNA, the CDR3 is TGTGCCAGCTCCCACCGGCAGGGATTAACGTATGGCTACACCTTC.

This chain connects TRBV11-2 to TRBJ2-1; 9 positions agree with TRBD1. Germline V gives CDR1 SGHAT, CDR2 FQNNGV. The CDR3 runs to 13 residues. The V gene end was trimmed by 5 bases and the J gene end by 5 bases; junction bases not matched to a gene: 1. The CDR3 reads CASSRDRDNEQFF. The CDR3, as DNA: TGTGCCAGCAGCCGGGACAGGGACAATGAGCAGTTCTTC.